A selection of T cell receptor beta chains follows, all from one sample in a study of blood T cell repertoires in COVID-19. The assay was immunoSEQ multiplex PCR, and TCRdb's table has in-frame clones only and misses some. The sample has some 130,000 clones, around nine tenths seen once. What was sequenced was peripheral blood. These receptors all stem from a man aged 55 to 69 with COVID-19, enrolled during active disease. Each CDR3 is given with its conserved first and last residue. A D gene is named only where the DNA matches it firmly. The size entry is marked missing in some rows and otherwise reads once, few, many or a size class.

-,TRBV5-5,-,TRBJ1-4,TGTGCCAGCAGCTTGGAGCCTACAGGGTTTAATGAAAAACTGTTTTTT,CASSLEPTGFNEKLFF
TRBD1,TRBV24-1,-,TRBJ2-1,TGTGCCACCAGTGATCCCTACAGGGGGAGTGAGCAGTTCTTC,CATSDPYRGSEQFF
TRBD2,TRBV5-6,-,TRBJ2-1,TGTGCCAGCAGCTTCCCCCCTAGCGGGGGGTATGAGCAGTTCTTC,CASSFPPSGGYEQFF
-,TRBV14,-,TRBJ1-2,TGTGCCAGCAGCCCAACGTACTCGGGGGTGGATAACTATGGCTACACCTTC,CASSPTYSGVDNYGYTF
TRBD1,TRBV4-2,-,TRBJ2-2,TGTGCCAGCAGCCCGGCAGGGGGCGACACCGGGGAGCTGTTTTTT,CASSPAGGDTGELFF
-,TRBV7-2,once,TRBJ2-3,TGTGCCAGCAGCCAAAGGGGAGATACGCAGTATTTT,CASSQRGDTQYF
-,TRBV5-6,-,TRBJ1-2,TGTGCCAGCAGCTTTCGGACAGCCGTTAACTATGGCTACACCTTC,CASSFRTAVNYGYTF
-,TRBV3-1/TRBV3-2,large,TRBJ2-3,TGTGCCCGGGAGGATACGCAGTATTTT,CAREDTQYF
-,TRBV7-9,once,TRBJ1-5,TGTGCCAGCAGCTTAGGAGGGTCGGGCAATCAGCCCCAGCATTTT,CASSLGGSGNQPQHF
TRBD2,TRBV9,once,TRBJ2-1,TGTGCCAGCAGCGTAGCTGCTAGCGGGGGATTAGGGCAGTTCTTC,CASSVAASGGLGQFF
-,TRBV19,once,TRBJ1-5,TGTGCCTCACGGGGAGGTAGCAATCAGCCCCAGCATTTT,CASRGGSNQPQHF
TRBD2,TRBV7-8,once,TRBJ2-1,TGTGCCAGCAGCTCCACGGGGGGTACCGGTGAGCAGTTCTTC,CASSSTGGTGEQFF
-,TRBV9,-,TRBJ1-1,TGTGCCAGCAGCGTAGTCGCGACATCGAACACTGAAGCTTTCTTT,CASSVVATSNTEAFF
TRBD1,TRBV27,once,TRBJ1-5,TGTGCCAGCAGTCCAGACAGGGGGCGCAGGCAGCCCCAGCATTTT,CASSPDRGRRQPQHF
-,TRBV6-2/TRBV6-3,once,TRBJ2-3,TGTGCCAGCAGTTACTCGCAGGGACATTTAGTCCCAGATACGCAGTATTTT,CASSYSQGHLVPDTQYF
-,TRBV7-3,-,TRBJ2-4,TGTGCCAGCAGCTTAACTCCCGAAAACATTCAGTACTTC,CASSLTPENIQYF
-,TRBV4-3,-,TRBJ1-2,TGCGCCAGCAGCCAAGATCTCGGAGACCATGGCTACACCTTC,CASSQDLGDHGYTF
-,TRBV5-1,-,TRBJ2-7,TGCGCCAGCAGCGGGGGGGAGGGACACCCTCCCTACGAGCAGTACTTC,CASSGGEGHPPYEQYF
-,TRBV28,-,TRBJ1-2,TGTGCCACGCCAGTTCGGGGCGGGGATGGCTACACCTTC,CATPVRGGDGYTF
-,TRBV6-1,-,TRBJ1-4,TGTGCCAGCAGCGAAGGGGGGGGATGGAATGAAAAACTGTTTTTT,CASSEGGGWNEKLFF
-,TRBV4-2,-,TRBJ1-4,TGTGCCAGCAGCCAACGCCCTGGGGGGGGTGGCAGTAATGAAAAACTGTTTTTT,CASSQRPGGGGSNEKLFF
-,TRBV30,once,TRBJ1-6,TGTGCCTGGAGTGTACGGGCAGGGGTATCACCCCTCCACTTT,CAWSVRAGVSPLHF
TRBD1,TRBV11-2,-,TRBJ2-7,TGTGCCAGCAGCAGGGACAGGGGCTACGAGCAGTACTTC,CASSRDRGYEQYF
TRBD1,TRBV9,-,TRBJ1-2,TGTGCCAGCACCAAGGACAGGGAAGGGGAGGGCTACACCTTC,CASTKDREGEGYTF
TRBD2,TRBV12-3/TRBV12-4,-,TRBJ2-7,TGTGCCAGCAGTCCAGCGGGGAGCTACGAGCAGTACTTC,CASSPAGSYEQYF
TRBD1,TRBV2,-,TRBJ1-6,TGTGCCAGCAGTGAAGAACGGACAGGGATAACTTCACCCCTCCACTTT,CASSEERTGITSPLHF
-,TRBV5-5,-,TRBJ1-5,TGTGCCAGCAGCTTACAGGGCGGATATCAGCCCCAGCATTTT,CASSLQGGYQPQHF
TRBD1,TRBV11-2,-,TRBJ1-2,TGTGCCAGCAGCTTAGGAGCAGGGGGCAACTATGGCTACACCTTC,CASSLGAGGNYGYTF
-,TRBV7-9,-,TRBJ1-1,TGTGCCAGCAGAACAGGGAACACTGAAGCTTTCTTT,CASRTGNTEAFF
TRBD1,TRBV30,-,TRBJ1-5,TGTGCCTGGAGTCCCCGGGACAGAAATCAGCCCCAGCATTTT,CAWSPRDRNQPQHF
TRBD1,TRBV2,-,TRBJ1-1,TGTGCCAGCAGCCGTGGACAGGGAATCGCTGAAGCTTTCTTT,CASSRGQGIAEAFF
-,TRBV28,-,TRBJ2-7,TGTGCCAGCAGCTCCCTGAGCCAGCGCTACGAGCAGTACTTC,CASSSLSQRYEQYF
-,TRBV21-1,-,TRBJ1-1,TGTGCCAGCAGCAAGGGGGGTTCGAGAAAGACTGAAGCTTTCTTT,CASSKGGSRKTEAFF
-,TRBV4-2,-,TRBJ1-3,TGTGCCAGCAGCCATGCCTCGGACACAGGAAAGGCCATATATTTT,CASSHASDTGKAIYF
TRBD1,TRBV6-6,many,TRBJ1-6,TGTGCCATCACCTCGGGACAGAAAAATTCACCCCTCCACTTT,CAITSGQKNSPLHF
-,TRBV5-1,-,TRBJ1-1,TGCGCCAGCAGCGGGGCAGGGGCGGTCATGAACACTGAAGCTTTCTTT,CASSGAGAVMNTEAFF